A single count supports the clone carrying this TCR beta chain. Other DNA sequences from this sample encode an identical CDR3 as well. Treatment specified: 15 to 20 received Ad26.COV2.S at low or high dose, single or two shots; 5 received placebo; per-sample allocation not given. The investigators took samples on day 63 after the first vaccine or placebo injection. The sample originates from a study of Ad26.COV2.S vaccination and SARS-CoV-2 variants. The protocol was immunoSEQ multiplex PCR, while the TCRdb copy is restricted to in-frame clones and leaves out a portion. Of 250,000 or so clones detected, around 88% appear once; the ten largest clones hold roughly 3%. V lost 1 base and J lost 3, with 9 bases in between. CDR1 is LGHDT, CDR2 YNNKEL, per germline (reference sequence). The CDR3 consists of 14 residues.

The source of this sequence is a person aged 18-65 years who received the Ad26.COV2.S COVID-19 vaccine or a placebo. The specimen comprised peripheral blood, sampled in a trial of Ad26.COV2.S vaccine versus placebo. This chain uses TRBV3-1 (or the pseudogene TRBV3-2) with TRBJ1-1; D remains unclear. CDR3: CASSQAGSDTEAFF. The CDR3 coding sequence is TGTGCCAGCAGCCAAGCTGGGTCCGACACTGAAGCTTTCTTT.